The entry below gives a single T cell receptor beta chain sequence along with its context. Within its sample, this clone is medium-sized (0.01 to 0.1%). Its antigen is still unknown. Base qualities were left out, and no much larger clone turns up one base away. The sample is drawn from a study of T cell responses to AZD1222 COVID-19 vaccine (dated by TCRdb to the early 2020s). In terms of the full investigation: AZD1222 recipients given second doses at about 4 weeks or at about 12 weeks were pooled, since spike-specific TCR depth and breadth were not found to differ between the two schedules. TCR sequencing was performed for fewer than 250 trial participants, of whom approximately 200 were given two doses of AZD1222 and some 26 were given two doses of MenACWY control vaccine. Trial participants were enrolled by age into subgroups of 18-55, 56-69 and 70-plus years, and around 140, 26 and 57 TCR-sequenced participants, respectively, were included in these subgroups. Overall study results and their limits: Conclusions about previously exposed vaccinees are limited because only six or seven AZD1222 recipients were SARS-CoV-2 seropositive at baseline. Most participants were white British and females outnumbered males, and the authors suggested that clonal diversity may have been underestimated. Reportedly, close to half of the unique spike-specific TCRs recognized epitopes lying outside the regions that are mutated in the B.1.351 and B.1.1.7 variants. A significant rise in spike-specific TCR breadth and depth was observed after two AZD1222 doses relative to day 0 and relative to MenACWY recipients. In the small 56-69-year group, the increase in depth fell short of significance, most likely because of low power. Vaccine-associated CD4 TCRs spanned the whole spike protein, with dominant responses in regions 160-218 and 743-854. Because no day 14 peak-response samples were available, the repertoires could be characterized only after the peak T cell response.

The CDR3 starts with the cysteine, ends with the phenylalanine, and has 13 residues. CDR3 DNA only is kept here, 39 bases in frame from base 1. As encoded in the germline V gene, CDR1 is SGHTA while CDR2 is FQGTGA. V lost 2 bases and J lost 3 bases; the stretch between them is 8 bases long. The label giving this sample's time point can be read as: baseline before first vaccination. The vaccinee samples were drawn from two UK trials, COV001 and COV002, one of which was a single-blind randomized controlled phase 2/3 trial testing AZD1222 (ChAdOx1 nCoV-19) in healthy adults. For TCRbeta chain sequencing, PBMC samples were collected from trial participants at day 0 and at day 28 after the second dose. The CDR3 regions of human TCRbeta chains were analyzed by immunosequencing. Under the source paper's analysis protocol: TCRs in the repertoires were matched against a reference library of SARS-CoV-2-specific TCRs that had been generated with the MIRA antigen-specificity platform. Breadth was defined as the fraction of unique TCRs that were SARS-CoV-2-associated. Depth was defined as the fraction of total T cells that were SARS-CoV-2-associated. Each spike-specific TCR was assigned to its reactive spike region and to a CD4 or CD8 class using the MIRA data. Log10-transformed breadth and depth values were compared by one-way ANOVA with Sidak's multiple comparisons tests. TCRdb carries this immuneACCESS record with in-frame sequences only. Its versions omit some clonotypes, under half of them owing to an unresolved V gene in the studies checked, with the rest unexplained. The V and J calls and clone size were taken over from that table, and D and trimming were inferred from the DNA. The sample contains approximately 67,000 clones, roughly 84% of them found a single time. About 20% of the sample is in the top ten clones.

The chain was built from TRBV7-3 and TRBJ2-7; no D gene call is confident. This sequence originates from an adult in good health. The specimen was peripheral blood, collected on day 0 of AZD1222 vaccination. This receptor carries the CDR3 CASSLGARYEQYF. The DNA sequence is given as TGTGCCAGCAGCTTAGGCGCCCGCTACGAGCAGTACTTC.